The rows below give T cell receptor beta chains drawn from one sample of a study of CXCR3-negative and CXCR3-positive naive CD8 T cells. TCRdb reprocessed the 5' RACE reads, keeping one entry per CDR3 protein, no DNA. The sample data list roughly 61,000 distinct CDR3 sequences. Sequenced sample: naive CXCR3+ CD8+ T cells from blood. Receptors originate from a human donor in good health. Some clones in this sample may be carry-over from other donors' samples. CDR3s include the opening cysteine and the closing phenylalanine or tryptophan. Where a row states a size, it is once, few, many or the class of an expanded clone; other rows omit it.

J,size,V,CDR3
TRBJ2-7,-,TRBV29-1,CSVARSGNPSYEQYF
TRBJ2-5,-,TRBV4-3,CASSQSWGDRQETQYF
TRBJ2-1,-,TRBV13,CASSLGRVIYNEQFF
TRBJ2-3,-,TRBV29-1,CSERTGADTQYF
TRBJ2-3,-,TRBV4-3,CASSPSTGGQDTQYF
TRBJ2-7,-,TRBV7-3,CASSILYGQGDHEQYF
TRBJ2-7,-,TRBV6-5,CASTPLAGGQYEQYF
TRBJ2-7,-,TRBV27,CASSQGTSGAYEQYF
TRBJ2-5,-,TRBV29-1,CSVVGLAGGTPYQETQYF
TRBJ2-7,-,TRBV4-3,CASSQDWEGYEQYF
TRBJ1-1,-,TRBV5-6,CASSLTGTNTEAFF
TRBJ1-1,-,TRBV4-3,CASSQEARGQLNTEAFF
TRBJ2-1,-,TRBV7-9,CASSIHSSGRYNEQFF
TRBJ2-7,-,TRBV12-3/TRBV12-4,CATGTSEYEQYF
TRBJ2-7,-,TRBV6-6,CASSYAEGTGGVKAYEQYF
TRBJ2-5,-,TRBV9,CASSVVPAGGPQETQYF
TRBJ2-5,-,TRBV9,CASSGTGSREETQYF
TRBJ2-7,-,TRBV23-1,CASSQSGSGSPLHEQYF
TRBJ1-5,-,TRBV10-2,CASSEGRGYSNQPQHF
TRBJ2-7,-,TRBV5-1,CASSVTGTGMNEQYF
TRBJ1-4,-,TRBV2,CASIRTGEKLFF
TRBJ2-7,-,TRBV11-2,CASSLASGTKTYEQYF
TRBJ2-5,medium-sized,TRBV7-7,CASSLVFQGEETQYF
TRBJ2-1,-,TRBV14,CASSQYSNEQFF
TRBJ2-7,-,TRBV20-1,CRARWTSDYEQYF
TRBJ2-7,-,TRBV15,CATSIRQGTSYEQYF
TRBJ1-2,-,TRBV12-3/TRBV12-4,CASSHPLRYRVDGYTF
TRBJ2-7,-,TRBV11-2,CASSVGQGIHEQYF
TRBJ2-7,-,TRBV7-6,CASSFAVASYEQYF
TRBJ1-5,-,TRBV5-1,CASSLARSAGGNQPQHF
TRBJ1-1,-,TRBV6-2/TRBV6-3,CASSYVDGKNTEAFF
TRBJ2-7,-,TRBV6-1,CASSPISSYEQYF
TRBJ2-5,-,TRBV3-1,CASSQDTDQETQYF
TRBJ1-2,-,TRBV6-1,CASSGVLWTADYGYTF
TRBJ2-1,-,TRBV29-1,CSVWGASGFRDEQFF
TRBJ2-3,-,TRBV7-3,CASSYSSGGTDTQYF
TRBJ2-1,-,TRBV12-3/TRBV12-4,CASSPQAGNEQFF
TRBJ2-1,-,TRBV7-9,CASSLAPRGGSYNEQFF
TRBJ2-7,-,TRBV14,CASSRYLIGGLDSYEQYF
TRBJ2-4,-,TRBV7-9,CASGRLAGAKNIQYF
TRBJ1-1,-,TRBV7-9,CASSLDDWDEGTGLVLAFF